What follows is one TCR beta chain and its context. This sample was included in a study of blood T cell repertoires in COVID-19. Study as a whole: The origin of the acute and convalescent COVID-19 samples was the United States, Italy and Spain. The cDNA or gDNA used as material had been derived from T cells, B-cell-depleted T cells, or PBMCs.

The protocol was immunoSEQ multiplex PCR, while the TCRdb copy is restricted to in-frame clones and leaves out a portion. The sample contains under 85,000 clones, 80% to 90% of which appear only once. V lost 5 bases and J lost 5, with 30 bases in between. The germline V gene encodes CDR1 MDHEN and CDR2 SYDVKM. CDR3 length: 19 residues. The sample comprised peripheral blood. This TCR derives from a man older than 75 in a cohort sampled during active COVID-19. The rearrangement uses TRBV28 and TRBJ1-1; D gene unclear. CDR3 sequence (DNA): TGTGCCAGCAGTCTCCCCCGGGCCAGGACGGTAAGGAGGGTGACTGAAGCTTTCTTT. Its protein is CASSLPRARTVRRVTEAFF.